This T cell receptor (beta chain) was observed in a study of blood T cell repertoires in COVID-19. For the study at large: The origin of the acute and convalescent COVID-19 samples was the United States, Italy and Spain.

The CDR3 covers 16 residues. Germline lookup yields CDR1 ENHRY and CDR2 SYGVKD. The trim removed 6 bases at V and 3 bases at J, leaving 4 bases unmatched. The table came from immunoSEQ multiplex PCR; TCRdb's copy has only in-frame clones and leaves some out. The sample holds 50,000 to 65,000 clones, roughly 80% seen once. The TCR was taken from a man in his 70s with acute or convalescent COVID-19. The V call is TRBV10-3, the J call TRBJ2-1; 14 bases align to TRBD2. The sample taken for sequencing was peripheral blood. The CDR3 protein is CAISGLAGGSYNEQFF. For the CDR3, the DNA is TGTGCCATCAGCGGACTAGCGGGGGGCAGCTACAATGAGCAGTTCTTC.